The rows below give T cell receptor beta chains drawn from one sample of a study of cytomegalovirus exposure and HLA in healthy donors. Method: immunoSEQ multiplex PCR; TCRdb's copy keeps in-frame clones and lacks some. There are 38,000 or so clones in the sample, with 8.9% held by the top ten. Source material: PBMCs. The receptor source for this set is a man aged 35 to 55 in good health and CMV-seropositive. Both conserved end residues are part of each CDR3. The D gene is left open where the match is weak.

D,J,length,V,DNA,CDR3
TRBD1,TRBJ1-2,14,TRBV19,TGTGCCAGTAGGACCGACAGGGCCCACTATGGCTACACCTTC,CASRTDRAHYGYTF
TRBD1,TRBJ1-1,15,TRBV9,TGTGCCAGCAGCCCAAGGGACAGCTTGAACACTGAAGCTTTCTTT,CASSPRDSLNTEAFF
TRBD1,TRBJ2-1,20,TRBV19,TGTGCCAGTAGTATGGGGGACAGCGGCCCCCGTGGATGGGCTTACAATGAGCAGTTCTTC,CASSMGDSGPRGWAYNEQFF
TRBD2,TRBJ2-1,15,TRBV7-9,TGTGCCAGCAGCTTGGCTAGCGGGAGTTCCAATGAGCAGTTCTTC,CASSLASGSSNEQFF
-,TRBJ2-1,15,TRBV28,TGTGCCAGCAGGCCAGGAGGGGGCGCCCACAATGAGCAGTTCTTC,CASRPGGGAHNEQFF
-,TRBJ2-2,15,TRBV11-3,TGTGCCAGCAGCTCTCTCCAGCGAAACACCGGGGAGCTGTTTTTT,CASSSLQRNTGELFF
-,TRBJ1-1,14,TRBV10-3,TGTGCCATCAGTGTGGCGGTAGGGAGCACTGAAGCTTTCTTT,CAISVAVGSTEAFF
TRBD2,TRBJ2-1,16,TRBV6-6,TGTGCCAGCAGTGGAGGGGGACTAGCGGTCTACAATGAGCAGTTCTTC,CASSGGGLAVYNEQFF
TRBD1,TRBJ1-2,13,TRBV9,TGTGCCAGCAGCCCGACAGGGGGAAAAGGCTACACCTTC,CASSPTGGKGYTF
TRBD2,TRBJ2-7,15,TRBV7-8,TGTGCCAGCAGCTTAGCGGTTAGCGGGTCCTACGAGCAGTACTTC,CASSLAVSGSYEQYF
-,TRBJ1-1,15,TRBV7-2,TGTGCCAGCAGCCGTTCCTCGGACGCCAGGGCTAAAGCTTTCTTT,CASSRSSDARAKAFF
-,TRBJ2-1,16,TRBV6-5,TGTGCCAGCAGTTACGGCGGCTGGGGTCAGGGCAATGAGCAGTTCTTC,CASSYGGWGQGNEQFF
-,TRBJ1-1,13,TRBV29-1,TGCAGCGTTGTGAGGGTAACGAACACTGAAGCTTTCTTT,CSVVRVTNTEAFF
TRBD1,TRBJ2-1,15,TRBV2,TGTGCCAGCGGGATACCGGGACAGGGATTCAATGAGCAGTTCTTC,CASGIPGQGFNEQFF
-,TRBJ1-1,13,TRBV14,TGTGCCAGCAGCCTAACGGGGGGCACTGAAGCTTTCTTT,CASSLTGGTEAFF
-,TRBJ1-3,16,TRBV7-9,TGTGCCAGCAGCTCTTCACAGACAGTCACTGGAAACACCATATATTTT,CASSSSQTVTGNTIYF
TRBD1,TRBJ2-7,12,TRBV5-1,TGCGCCAGCAGCCGGGACAGCTACGAGCAGTACTTC,CASSRDSYEQYF
-,TRBJ1-5,14,TRBV7-9,TGTGCCAGCAGCTTCGACGGAGGCAATCAGCCCCAGCATTTT,CASSFDGGNQPQHF
-,TRBJ1-1,13,TRBV15,TGTGCCACCAGTGGGACTTGGGACACTGAAGCTTTCTTT,CATSGTWDTEAFF
TRBD2,TRBJ2-7,15,TRBV7-2,TGTGCCAGCAGCCTCGGGACTAGCGGGACCGACGAGCAGTACTTC,CASSLGTSGTDEQYF
TRBD2,TRBJ2-2,15,TRBV7-2,TGTGCCAGCAGCCCCTTAGCGGGAGACACCGGGGAGCTGTTTTTT,CASSPLAGDTGELFF
TRBD1,TRBJ2-7,15,TRBV6-6,TGTGCCAGCAAGAGACAGGGGGCAGCAAACGACGAGCAGTACTTC,CASKRQGAANDEQYF
-,TRBJ2-2,15,TRBV7-2,TGTGCCAGCAGCCTTCCGCGACAGTACACCGGGGAGCTGTTTTTT,CASSLPRQYTGELFF
TRBD2,TRBJ2-3,15,TRBV6-1,TGTGCCAGCAAGCGGACTAGCGGGAACACAGATACGCAGTATTTT,CASKRTSGNTDTQYF
-,TRBJ1-2,14,TRBV5-1,TGCGCCAGCATGGACGGGGGGCGTCTTAGTGGCTACACCTTC,CASMDGGRLSGYTF
TRBD1,TRBJ2-7,15,TRBV11-2,TGTGCCAGCAGGCCCCGGGACAGCGTCTCCTACGAGCAGTACTTC,CASRPRDSVSYEQYF
TRBD2,TRBJ2-1,15,TRBV10-1,TGCGCCAGCAGTCCGCCGGGACTAGGTCTATTCGGGCAGTTCTTC,CASSPPGLGLFGQFF
TRBD2,TRBJ2-5,17,TRBV7-8,TGTGCCAGCAGCCAAGGGACTAGCGGGAGCCTGAGAGAGACCCAGTACTTC,CASSQGTSGSLRETQYF
TRBD2,TRBJ2-7,14,TRBV2,TGTGCCAGCGTAGATAGCGGGGATAACTACCAGCAGTACTTC,CASVDSGDNYQQYF
TRBD2,TRBJ2-1,15,TRBV2,TGTGCCAGCACAAATTTACGGGAGGGTTACAATGAGCAGTTCTTC,CASTNLREGYNEQFF
-,TRBJ2-7,13,TRBV7-2,TGTGCCAGCAGCTTTGCGGGGTCCTACGAGCAGTACTTC,CASSFAGSYEQYF
TRBD2,TRBJ2-1,15,TRBV9,TGTGCCAGCAGCGTAGAGTCTAGCGGTTACAATGAGCAGTTCTTC,CASSVESSGYNEQFF
TRBD1,TRBJ1-5,14,TRBV6-5,TGTGCCACAACGGAGACAGGGGGCGATCAGCCCCAGCATTTT,CATTETGGDQPQHF
TRBD1,TRBJ1-6,15,TRBV7-2,TGTGCCAGCAGCAGAGAGGGGGCAGGGAATTCACCCCTCCACTTT,CASSREGAGNSPLHF
-,TRBJ1-1,12,TRBV30,TGTGCCTGGGACCCTCGGGGCACTGAAGCTTTCTTT,CAWDPRGTEAFF
TRBD2,TRBJ2-5,12,TRBV11-2,TGTGCCAGCAGCATGAGACTAGCTCGGCAGTACTTC,CASSMRLARQYF